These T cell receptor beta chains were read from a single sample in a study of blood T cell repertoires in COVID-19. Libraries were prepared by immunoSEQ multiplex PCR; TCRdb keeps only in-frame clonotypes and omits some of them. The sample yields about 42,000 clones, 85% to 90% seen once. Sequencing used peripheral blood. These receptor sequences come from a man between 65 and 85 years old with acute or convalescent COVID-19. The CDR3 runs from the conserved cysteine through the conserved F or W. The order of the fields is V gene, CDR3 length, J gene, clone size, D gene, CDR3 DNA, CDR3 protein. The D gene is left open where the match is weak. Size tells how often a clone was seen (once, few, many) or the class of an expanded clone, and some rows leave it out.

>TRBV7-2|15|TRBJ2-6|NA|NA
TGTGCCAGCAGCCCCGTGTTTTCTGGGGCCAACGTCCTGACTTTC
CASSPVFSGANVLTF
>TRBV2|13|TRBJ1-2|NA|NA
TGTGCCAGCAGTGAAGGCGCTAACTATGGCTACACCTTC
CASSEGANYGYTF
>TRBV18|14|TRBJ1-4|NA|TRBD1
TGTGCCAGCTCACCTGGGACAGGGGATGAAAAACTGTTTTTT
CASSPGTGDEKLFF
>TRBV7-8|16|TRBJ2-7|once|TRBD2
TGTGCCAGCAGCTCCAGGACTAGCGGGAGCTCCTACGAGCAGTACTTC
CASSSRTSGSSYEQYF
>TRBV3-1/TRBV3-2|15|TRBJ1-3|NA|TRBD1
TGTGCCAGCAGCCAAGACAGGGGGCCTGGAAACACCATATATTTT
CASSQDRGPGNTIYF
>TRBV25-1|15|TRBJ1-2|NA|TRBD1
TGTGCCAGCAGTGTCCGGGACAGCGGTAACTATGGCTACACCTTC
CASSVRDSGNYGYTF
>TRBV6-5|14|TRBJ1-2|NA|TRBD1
TGTGCCAGCAGGGCAGGGACAGCTAACTATGGCTACACCTTC
CASRAGTANYGYTF
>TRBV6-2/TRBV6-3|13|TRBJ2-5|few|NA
TGTGCCAGCAGTTCCCAGCGACAAGAGACCCAGTACTTC
CASSSQRQETQYF
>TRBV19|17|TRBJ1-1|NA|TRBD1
TGTGCCAGTAGTATAGACCCCTCAGGGGGCGAGGGGTTCGAAGCTTTCTTT
CASSIDPSGGEGFEAFF
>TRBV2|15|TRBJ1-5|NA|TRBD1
TGTGCCAGCAGCCGGGACAGGACTAGCAATCAGCCCCAGCATTTT
CASSRDRTSNQPQHF
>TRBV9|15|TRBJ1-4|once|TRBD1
TGTGCCAGCAGCGCCCTGACAGGGGCTAATGAAAAACTGTTTTTT
CASSALTGANEKLFF
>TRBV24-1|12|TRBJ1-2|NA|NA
TGTGCCACCAGTCGTGAGAACTATGGCTACACCTTC
CATSRENYGYTF
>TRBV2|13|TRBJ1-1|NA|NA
TGTGCCAGCATGTATGGAGAGAACACTGAAGCTTTCTTT
CASMYGENTEAFF
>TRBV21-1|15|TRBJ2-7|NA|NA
TGTGCCAGCAACCAACTCGGGACAGGGAACAACGAGCAGTACTTC
CASNQLGTGNNEQYF
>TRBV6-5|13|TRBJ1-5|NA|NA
TGTGCCAGCATAGAGGCAGACCATCAGCCCCAGCATTTT
CASIEADHQPQHF
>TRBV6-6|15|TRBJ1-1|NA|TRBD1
TGTGCCAGCAAATTACCCGGGACAGGGAACACTGAAGCTTTCTTT
CASKLPGTGNTEAFF
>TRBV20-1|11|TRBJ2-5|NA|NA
TGCAGTGCGAGGACTCGTAGCACCCAGTACTTC
CSARTRSTQYF
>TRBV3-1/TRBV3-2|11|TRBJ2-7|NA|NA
TGTGCCAGCAGCCATACAGGGATTAAGTACTTC
CASSHTGIKYF
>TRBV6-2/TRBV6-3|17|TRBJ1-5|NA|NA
TGTGCCAGCAGTGTGGGACATCAGGCCCCACGAAATCAGCCCCAGCATTTT
CASSVGHQAPRNQPQHF
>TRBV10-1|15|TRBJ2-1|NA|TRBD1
TGCGCCAGCAGTGAGTCAGTAGGGGGCCTGAATGAGCAGTTCTTC
CASSESVGGLNEQFF
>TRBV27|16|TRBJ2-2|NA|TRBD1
TGTGCCAGCAGGGATCCATGGACAGGGGACACCGGGGAGCTGTTTTTT
CASRDPWTGDTGELFF
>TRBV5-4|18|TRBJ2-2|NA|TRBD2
TGTGCCAGCAGCGACGGGACTAGCGGGGGGCGAAACACCGGGGAGCTGTTTTTT
CASSDGTSGGRNTGELFF
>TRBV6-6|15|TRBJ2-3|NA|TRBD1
TGTGCCACGTCCGGGACAGGGTTACTATCAGATACGCAGTATTTT
CATSGTGLLSDTQYF
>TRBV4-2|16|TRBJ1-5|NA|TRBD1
TGTGCCAGCAGCCTAACTACAGGGGCCTACAATCAGCCCCAGCATTTT
CASSLTTGAYNQPQHF
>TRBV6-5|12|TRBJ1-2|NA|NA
TGTGCCAGCAGGCAACTAGACTATGGCTACACCTTC
CASRQLDYGYTF
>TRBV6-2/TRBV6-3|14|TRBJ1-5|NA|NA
TGTGCCAGCAGTTCCTCCAGGAGCAATCAGCCCCAGCATTTT
CASSSSRSNQPQHF
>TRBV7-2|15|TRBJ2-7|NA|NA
TGTGCCAGCAGCTTAGCGGTAGCCGGTCCCTACGAGCAGTACTTC
CASSLAVAGPYEQYF
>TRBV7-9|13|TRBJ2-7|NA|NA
TGTGCCAGCAGCTTATTGACGGGCTACGAGCAGTACTTC
CASSLLTGYEQYF
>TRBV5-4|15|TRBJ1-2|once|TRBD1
TGTGCCAGCAGCGGCAAATTACAGGGGTTGGATGGCTACACCTTC
CASSGKLQGLDGYTF
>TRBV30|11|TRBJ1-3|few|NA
TGTGCCTGGAGTATCAGGAACACCATATATTTT
CAWSIRNTIYF
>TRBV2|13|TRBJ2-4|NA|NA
TGTGCCAGCAACGCGTGGGCCAAAAACATTCAGTACTTC
CASNAWAKNIQYF
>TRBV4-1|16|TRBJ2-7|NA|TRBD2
TGCGCCAGCAGCCAAGCCGCTAGCGGGAGAGCCTACGAGCAGTACTTC
CASSQAASGRAYEQYF